The T cell receptor beta chain under discussion was sequenced for a study of CD8 T cells in Susac syndrome. RNA totalling about 0.45 to 1 ug underwent reverse transcription with random hexamers. TCRdb reprocessed the immunoSEQ multiplex PCR reads with MiXCR, giving one entry per CDR3 protein. The repertoire holds about 180,000 distinct CDR3 sequences, with 90% to 95% as singletons. The study sequenced TCR beta in blood CD8+ and CD4+ T cells. In germline, CDR1 is SGHTA, CDR2 FQGNSA. This CDR3 contains 15 residues. V lost 5 bases and J 2 bases, leaving 16 bases between the germline ends. This rearrangement joins TRBV7-2 to TRBJ2-7; the D gene could be TRBD1 or TRBD2 (5 bases each). The sample comprised CD4+ T cells from PBMCs. The clonotype comes from a human donor with Susac syndrome. The DNA for the CDR3 is TGTGCCAGCAGCCCCGGGGCCCCAAGCACCTACGAGCAGTACTTC. Translating it yields CASSPGAPSTYEQYF.